The sequence of this T cell receptor beta chain was determined in a study of blood T cell repertoires in COVID-19. Overall study: Material from acute and convalescent COVID-19 was sourced from the United States, Italy and Spain. Sample material is recorded as cDNA or gDNA derived from T cells, B-cell-depleted T cells, or PBMCs.

The CDR3 is made up of 15 amino acids. With 8 bases removed from V and 4 bases from J, the gap between germline ends came to 18 bases. Germline V gene lookup returns CDR1 SNHLY and CDR2 FYNNEI. In the original workflow: Researchers report that nucleated cell counts were estimated from reference gene primer amplification. Generated by immunoSEQ multiplex PCR, the TCRdb table keeps only in-frame clones and is missing some. V and J calls and clone size are as listed in that table; D and trimming were resolved from the DNA. The data hold 100,000 to 140,000 clones, with around 82% observed a single time. Sequenced: peripheral blood. This TCR came from a human donor in a cohort sampled during active COVID-19. The chain combines TRBV2 with TRBJ1-5; tentative D call: TRBD1 (6 bases). CDR3: CASRQGTGANQPQHF. CDR3 sequence (DNA): TGTGCCAGCCGGCAGGGGACCGGGGCAAATCAGCCCCAGCATTTT.